Given below is one T cell receptor (beta chain) in context. The antigen it binds to is not known. Base qualities are not at hand, and no much larger clone is one base apart. The sample is drawn from a study of shared clonotypes between healthy human individuals (dated by TCRdb to the early 2020s). About the full investigation: The cohort included three men and a couple of women between 18 and 49 years of age. Leukapheresis yielded between about 0.9 and 8.9 billion PBMCs per donor. Libraries were prepared and TCR repertoires were sequenced by different laboratories using diverse techniques, in order to increase sequencing depth and limit assay-specific biases. Per donor, three plates each were used for CD4 naive and CD4 memory, two for CD8 naive, and one for CD8 memory. To estimate repertoire size and how much clonotypes are shared between individuals, the study performed deep sequencing of blood TCR repertoires from roughly five healthy adults.

TCR CDR3 regions were amplified from genomic DNA by multiplex PCR using the deep immunoSEQ assay. Genomic DNA extracted from each cell subset was distributed evenly over all wells of several immunoSEQ 96-well plates, and each plate served as one replicate. For sorted subsets, approximately 0.2 ug of genomic DNA, equivalent to around 29,000 T cell genomes, went into each replicate PCR. The purified libraries were quantified using a Qubit 3.0 fluorometer, sized with a Bioanalyzer 2100, and then quantified again using the KAPA Library Quantification kit. Each immunoSEQ 96-well plate was sequenced on its own single-read 150-cycle Illumina NextSeq 550 flow cell. The original pipeline was this. Because the immunoSEQ output included only junctional sequences and no quality scores, the filtering could not be the same as the filtering used for full-length reads. To assign V/J genes and CDR3, sequences were annotated using PyIR, a Python wrapper for IgBLAST v1.9, with IMGT germline references. Reads with weak V/J assignments (E-value above 1e-6), missing CDR3, stop codons, out-of-frame junctions, or ambiguous translated residues were removed. V3J clonotypes were defined as sequences sharing an identical inferred V gene, J gene, and CDR3 amino acid sequence. Percentage overlap between repertoires was computed as shared unique clonotypes divided by the size of the smaller repertoire. Richness of each repertoire was evaluated using RTK rarefaction, the Chao1 estimator, and Recon v2.1 estimates of unobserved clonotypes. For all TCRbeta clonotypes obtained by the gDNA method from a handful of donors, generation probabilities were computed with OLGA. TCRdb stores this immuneACCESS table with in-frame sequences only. Part of the clones is absent; in the studies checked, under half of the shortfall reflects unresolved V genes, and no reason is known for the rest. V and J calls and clone size are as listed in that table; D and trimming were resolved from the DNA. Recorded for this sample are millions of clones; more than 85% of them occurred a single time. The ten most abundant clones make up roughly 0.36% of the sample.

The donors were healthy, HIV-negative adults with no recently reported acute infections or vaccinations. All donors were Caucasian adults living in Nashville, Tennessee, USA. CD4+ T cells were enriched by magnetic negative selection, after which naive cells were positively selected on CD45RA and the negative fraction was taken as the memory subset. Blood was obtained by leukapheresis, after which PBMCs were separated by Ficoll-Histopaque density gradient centrifugation and cryopreserved in liquid nitrogen vapor phase. Purity and quantity of every magnetically sorted T cell population were checked by analytical flow cytometry. Genomic DNA was isolated from each sorted fraction and quantified by UV absorbance on a Nanodrop 2000c. Summary of the overall study and its limitations: Sharing across a handful of donors was observed for about 5% of naive CD4, under 4% of naive CD8, 2.3% of memory CD4, and about 0.38% of memory CD8 clonotypes. Rarefaction of sorted-subset datasets indicated incomplete sequencing despite the large sequencing depth. Naive subsets generally had larger estimated clonotype richness than memory subsets. Compared with non-shared clonotypes, the clonotypes found in all four sorted-subset donors had higher generation probabilities. The small number of donors limited the genetic and exposure-history diversity represented. Pairwise subsampling led to the expectation that sequencing depth would affect the degree of clonotype sharing among donors. Sampling was restricted to blood, and TCR repertoires in tissue are likely to differ from TCR repertoires in blood.

The TCR originated in a man aged 18 to 30 in good health. Some clones in this sample may be carry-over from other donors' samples. The specimen sequenced was naive CD4+ T cells from PBMCs. The cell subset or site label, as the study defines it: CD45RA+ positively selected.

The DNA sequence is TGTGCCAGCAGTGTTATTTATGGCTACACCTTC. Its translation reads: CASSVIYGYTF. Recombination linked TRBV6-1 to TRBJ1-2; the D gene remains uncertain. CDR1 and CDR2 are read off the germline V gene as MNHNS and SASEGT. The CDR3 contains 11 residues, cysteine and phenylalanine counted. CDR3 DNA is the only sequence kept; it has 33 bases, read in frame from the first base. V loses 4 bases of germline sequence and J loses 5 bases, and the interval between the two ends is 5 bases.